These T cell receptor beta chains were read from a single sample in a study of blood T cells in healthy people across ages. TCRdb fed the 5' RACE reads into MiXCR, producing one record per CDR3 protein. Of 600,000 to 650,000 distinct CDR3 sequences in the sample, around 54% were seen once. The specimen sequenced was blood. The receptors were gathered from a man aged 55-75 years in good health. CDR3s include the opening cysteine and the closing phenylalanine or tryptophan. The order of the fields is J gene, D gene, V gene, clone size, CDR3 DNA, CDR3 protein. D genes are given only for firm matches. Expanded clones are given a class, and other clones once, few, many or no size at all.

TRBJ2-1,TRBD1,TRBV20-1,few,TGCAGTGCTTTGACAGGGGGCGGTTACAATGAGCAGTTCTTC,CSALTGGGYNEQFF
TRBJ2-1,NA,TRBV7-2,few,TGTGCCAGCAGTAGGGGGCGGGGGAGCTCCTACAATGAGCAGTTCTTC,CASSRGRGSSYNEQFF
TRBJ2-1,TRBD2,TRBV3-1,NA,TGTGCCAGCAGCCTCGGGACTAGCGGGGGGGGTGAGCAGTTCTTC,CASSLGTSGGGEQFF
TRBJ2-1,NA,TRBV7-2,NA,TGTGCCAGCAGCCCCAGACTAGGTCCGGGTCCTGAGCAGTTCTTC,CASSPRLGPGPEQFF
TRBJ1-3,NA,TRBV5-1,NA,TGCGCCAGCAGCGACGCCGGGACAGGAAACACCATATATTTT,CASSDAGTGNTIYF
TRBJ1-6,TRBD1,TRBV20-1,few,TGCAGTGTAAGGACAGGGTTCAATTCACCCCTCCACTTT,CSVRTGFNSPLHF
TRBJ2-7,TRBD2,TRBV10-3,NA,TGTGCCATCGGTAGGACTAGCGACTCCTACGAGCAGTACTTC,CAIGRTSDSYEQYF
TRBJ1-5,NA,TRBV6-6,NA,TGTGCCAGCAGTTACTCACAGGGTATACATCAGCCCCAGCATTTT,CASSYSQGIHQPQHF
TRBJ2-5,NA,TRBV6-1,NA,TGTGCCAGCAGTGACTCCAAGCCCAGGGTCGGGGAGACCCAGTACTTC,CASSDSKPRVGETQYF
TRBJ2-7,NA,TRBV11-2,NA,TGTGCCAGCAGCGTACGTTACTCCTACGAGCAGTACTTC,CASSVRYSYEQYF
TRBJ2-3,NA,TRBV29-1,NA,TGCAGCGTTGATTCACAGGGAGCAGATACGCAGTATTTT,CSVDSQGADTQYF
TRBJ2-7,NA,TRBV11-2,NA,TGTGCCAGCAGCCAAGACACGATGGGCTCCTACGAGCAGTACTTC,CASSQDTMGSYEQYF
TRBJ2-1,NA,TRBV11-2,NA,TGTGCCAGCAGCTTAGCAGGACCTTCCTCGGGGCAGTTCTTC,CASSLAGPSSGQFF
TRBJ1-2,TRBD1,TRBV12-3/TRBV12-4,NA,TGTGCCAGCAGGGACACAGGGGTGGGCTATGGCTACACCTTC,CASRDTGVGYGYTF
TRBJ2-1,NA,TRBV4-3,NA,TGCGCCAGCAGCCAAGATGTGGGATTGAGGGGTGAGCAGTTCTTC,CASSQDVGLRGEQFF
TRBJ2-5,TRBD1,TRBV20-1,many,TGCAGTGCTAATGGACAGGGTTCTTTAGAGACCCAGTACTTC,CSANGQGSLETQYF
TRBJ2-7,NA,TRBV20-1,NA,TGCAGTGTAGGAGGGTGGACCTACGAGCAGTACTTC,CSVGGWTYEQYF
TRBJ2-7,NA,TRBV3-1,few,TGTGCCAGCAGCCAAGGGGGGTTTGCCTACGAGCAGTACTTC,CASSQGGFAYEQYF
TRBJ2-7,NA,TRBV10-3,once,TGTGCCCCCCCTGCCGACTCGCGACCCGCCTACGAGCAGTACTTC,CAPPADSRPAYEQYF
TRBJ1-1,TRBD1,TRBV13,NA,TGTGCCAGCAGCTTAGTTCGGCAGGGGGGAACTGAAGCTTTCTTT,CASSLVRQGGTEAFF
TRBJ1-6,NA,TRBV28,once,TGTGCCAGCAGTACTCGGGTGGGGAATTCACCCCTCCACTTT,CASSTRVGNSPLHF
TRBJ1-4,NA,TRBV20-1,NA,TGCAGTGCTAGTGACAGGAGTGAAAAACTGTTTTTT,CSASDRSEKLFF
TRBJ2-4,TRBD1,TRBV6-5,NA,TGTGCCAGCAGTATGGCGGGGACAGGGCTTCTTGAGCAGTACTTC,CASSMAGTGLLEQYF
TRBJ2-5,TRBD2,TRBV2,NA,TGTGCCAGCCCCGGAGCGGGGCGTCAAGAGACCCAGTACTTC,CASPGAGRQETQYF
TRBJ2-5,NA,TRBV2,NA,TGTGCCAGCCAAGGTCAGGCTGGGGAGACCCAGTACTTC,CASQGQAGETQYF
TRBJ2-2,TRBD1,TRBV29-1,NA,TGCAGCGTTGGCCCAGGGGGCACCGGGGAGCTGTTTTTT,CSVGPGGTGELFF
TRBJ2-5,NA,TRBV9,NA,TGTGCCAGCAGCGTAGCGTTACGGGTGCCCCTTAAGGGCCAAGAGACCCAGTACTTC,CASSVALRVPLKGQETQYF
TRBJ2-7,TRBD2,TRBV29-1,NA,TGCAGCGTTCCTGGACTAGCGGGGGGGCCATCTAAGTACTTC,CSVPGLAGGPSKYF
TRBJ2-7,NA,TRBV10-3,NA,TGTGCCATCAGTGAGGACAATTCCTACGAGCAGTACTTC,CAISEDNSYEQYF
TRBJ2-1,TRBD2,TRBV6-6,NA,TGTGCCAGCAGTTACTCGATGGGCGGGGGGGGTGTTAATGAGCAGTTCTTC,CASSYSMGGGGVNEQFF
TRBJ1-5,TRBD1,TRBV2,NA,TGTGCCAGCAGTCAGGGACAGGGATCTAGCAATCAGCCCCAGCATTTT,CASSQGQGSSNQPQHF